This T cell receptor (beta chain) comes out of a study of T cell responses to AZD1222 COVID-19 vaccine. Study context: Second-dose intervals of approximately 4 or approximately 12 weeks were pooled. Study results and caveats: Nearly half of spike-specific TCRs reportedly go after variant regions that carry no mutations. Baseline antibody screening turned up just a handful of seropositive AZD1222 recipients. After two AZD1222 doses, spike-specific TCR breadth and depth rose versus day 0.

TCRdb's copy holds only in-frame clones and misses some; the assay was immunoSEQ multiplex PCR. This table holds 150,000 to 200,000 clones, around nine tenths found once. A note on this clone: Its antigen is undetermined.

Trimming took 6 bases from V and 2 from J, leaving 17 bases between them. CDR3 length: 15 residues. Germline V gives CDR1 MNHEY, CDR2 SVGAGI. The origin of this receptor is an adult in good health. The chain uses TRBV6-5 and TRBJ2-7; either TRBD1 or TRBD2 may supply D (6 bases each). Material: peripheral blood, obtained on day 0 of AZD1222 vaccination. CDR3 sequence: CASRVSGATPYEQYF. For the CDR3, the DNA is TGTGCCAGCAGGGTCTCGGGGGCCACTCCCTACGAGCAGTACTTC.